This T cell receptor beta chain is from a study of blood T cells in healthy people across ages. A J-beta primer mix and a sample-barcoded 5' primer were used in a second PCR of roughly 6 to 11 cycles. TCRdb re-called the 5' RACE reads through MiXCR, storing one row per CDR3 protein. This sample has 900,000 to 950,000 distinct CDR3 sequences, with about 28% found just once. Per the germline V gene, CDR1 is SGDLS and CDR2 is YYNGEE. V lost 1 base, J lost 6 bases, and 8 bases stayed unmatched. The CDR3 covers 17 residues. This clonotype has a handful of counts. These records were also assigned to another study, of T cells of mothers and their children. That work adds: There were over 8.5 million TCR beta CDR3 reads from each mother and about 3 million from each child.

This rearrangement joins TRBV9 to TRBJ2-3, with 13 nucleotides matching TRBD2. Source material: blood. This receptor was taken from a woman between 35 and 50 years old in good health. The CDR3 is CASSVSTSGGRQDTQYF. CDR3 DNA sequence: TGTGCCAGCAGCGTATCGACTAGCGGGGGGCGGCAGGATACGCAGTATTTT.